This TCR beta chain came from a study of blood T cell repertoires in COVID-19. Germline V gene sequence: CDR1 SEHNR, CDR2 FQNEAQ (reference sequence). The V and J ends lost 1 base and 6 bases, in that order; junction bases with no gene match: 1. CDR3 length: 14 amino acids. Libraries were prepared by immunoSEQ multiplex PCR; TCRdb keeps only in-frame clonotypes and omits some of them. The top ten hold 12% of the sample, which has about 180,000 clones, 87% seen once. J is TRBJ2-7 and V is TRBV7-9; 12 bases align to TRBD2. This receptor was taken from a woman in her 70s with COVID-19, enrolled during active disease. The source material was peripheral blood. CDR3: CASSLGLAGAEQYF. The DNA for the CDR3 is TGTGCCAGCAGCTTAGGACTAGCGGGAGCCGAGCAGTACTTC.